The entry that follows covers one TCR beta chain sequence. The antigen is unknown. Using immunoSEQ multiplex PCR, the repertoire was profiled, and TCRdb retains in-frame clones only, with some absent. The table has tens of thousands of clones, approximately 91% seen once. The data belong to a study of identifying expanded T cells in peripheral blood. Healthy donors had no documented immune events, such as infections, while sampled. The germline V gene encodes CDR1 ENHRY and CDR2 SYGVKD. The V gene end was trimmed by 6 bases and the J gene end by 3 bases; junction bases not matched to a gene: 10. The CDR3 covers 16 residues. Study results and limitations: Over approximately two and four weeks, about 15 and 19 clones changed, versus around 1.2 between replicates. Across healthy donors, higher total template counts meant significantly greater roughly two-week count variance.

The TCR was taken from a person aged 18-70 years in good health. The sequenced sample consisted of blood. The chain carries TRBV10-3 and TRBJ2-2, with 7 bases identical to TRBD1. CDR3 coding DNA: TGTGCCATCAGGCCCTACCGTGACAGGGACACCGGGGAGCTGTTTTTT. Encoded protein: CAIRPYRDRDTGELFF.